Described below is a single T cell receptor (beta chain) sequence and its context. TCRdb reprocessed the RT-PCR reads via MiXCR and lists one record per CDR3 protein. The data contain approximately 170,000 distinct CDR3 sequences, around 30% of them singletons. Germline lookup yields CDR1 MNHEY and CDR2 SVGEGT. Trimming took 0 bases from V and 1 from J; bases not matched to a gene: 3. This CDR3 is built from 16 residues. This entry belongs to a study of patients and donors after allogeneic stem cell transplantation. The sequence was obtained from a human donor who was either an allogeneic HSCT recipient or a stem cell or donor lymphocyte infusion donor (not recorded which). It is not recorded whose cells these are; they may come from a transplant donor. The specimen sequenced was blood, either unsorted or a sorted T cell fraction (not recorded which). The rearrangement joins TRBV6-2 or TRBV6-3 to TRBJ2-7; 10 bases line up with TRBD2. The chain's CDR3 is CASSYSRTSGSYEQYF. In DNA form, the CDR3 reads TGTGCCAGCAGTTACTCGAGGACTAGCGGTTCCTACGAGCAGTACTTC.